The 14 T cell receptor beta chains in this list originate from one sample, sequenced in a study of cytomegalovirus exposure and HLA in healthy donors (TCRdb year 2017). The method was the immunoSEQ multiplex PCR assay. For the multiplex PCR, a mixture combining 60 forward primers for TCR Vbeta segments and 13 reverse primers for TCR Jbeta segments was used. TCRdb mirrors the immuneACCESS table, restricted to in-frame sequences. Some clones are absent from its copies; in checked studies, under half trace to an unresolved V gene, and the reason for the others is unknown. Recorded for this sample are hundreds of thousands of clones; roughly 84% of them occurred a single time. In total, the top ten clones hold approximately 0.71% of the sample. Sequenced sample: PBMCs. These receptors all stem from a boy under 10 years old in good health and CMV-seronegative.

The rearrangement links TRBV5-1 to TRBJ1-1; D uncertain. Trimming removed 3 bases from V and 1 base from J, with 10 bases in between. CDR3 size: 14 residues. Germline lookup yields CDR1 SGHRS and CDR2 YFSETQ. CDR3 coding DNA: TGCGCCAGCAGCTCTCTAGGAGCGAACACTGAAGCTTTCTTT. It translates to CASSSLGANTEAFF.

The chain couples TRBV9 to TRBJ2-7; TRBD2 aligns across 11 bases. The V segment lost 5 bases and the J segment 3 bases; nucleotides outside the gene matches: 4. Germline CDR1 and CDR2: SGDLS and YYNGEE. The CDR3 totals 14 residues. CDR3 bases: TGTGCCAGCAGTCCTGGGACTAGCGGCTACGAGCAGTACTTC. Its translation is CASSPGTSGYEQYF.

This chain uses TRBV6-1 with TRBJ1-2; TRBD1 matches 7 bases. V dropped 6 bases and J dropped 4; count of bases not matched to a gene: 8. The CDR3 has 14 residues. Per germline, CDR1 MNHNS and CDR2 SASEGT. The DNA for the CDR3 is TGTGCCAGCAGAGATCCGGGACAGCTCTATGGCTACACCTTC. Protein: CASRDPGQLYGYTF.

This clone has just a few counts. The V gene is TRBV9, the J gene TRBJ1-1, with TRBD1 identical over 9 bases. Germline CDR1 is SGDLS and CDR2 is YYNGEE. The J segment lost 3 bases and the V segment lost 5 bases, leaving 11 bases of the junction unmatched. The CDR3 is 16 amino acids. DNA for the CDR3: TGTGCCAGCAGTGAAACAGGGGGCGCCTGGGACACTGAAGCTTTCTTT. Residues: CASSETGGAWDTEAFF.

The chain is built from TRBV7-8 and TRBJ2-7, with a weak D call TRBD1 (5 bases). The CDR3 contains 15 residues. The ends were cut back, 6 bases at V and 0 bases at J, with 15 bases in the middle. Germline V gene lookup returns CDR1 SGHVS and CDR2 FQNEAQ. This CDR3 reads CASRKGTGPSYEQYF. In nucleotides, the CDR3 is TGTGCCAGCAGAAAAGGTACAGGTCCCTCCTACGAGCAGTACTTC.

This chain joins TRBV7-6 and TRBJ1-2, with TRBD1 matching over 7 bases. Germline-derived CDR1 and CDR2 are SGHVS and FNYEAQ. V lost 1 base and J lost 2; bases outside the gene matches: 1. The CDR3 runs to 14 residues. CDR3 in DNA: TGTGCCAGCAGCTTAGAGGGACAGAACTATGGCTACACCTTC. Its protein product is CASSLEGQNYGYTF.

J is TRBJ1-4 and V is TRBV7-2, with D unclear. The CDR3 runs to 14 residues. V gave up 1 base and J gave up 0 bases, with 3 bases separating them. Per the germline V gene, CDR1 is SGHTA and CDR2 is FQGNSA. The CDR3 loop reads CASSLVTTNEKLFF. Written as DNA, the CDR3 is TGTGCCAGCAGCTTAGTCACAACTAATGAAAAACTGTTTTTT.

This chain joins TRBV7-9 and TRBJ2-5; 7 bases are a match to TRBD2. The DNA end is a closer match to TRBJ2-7, so the J assignment may be wrong. CDR1 and CDR2 from the germline V gene are SEHNR and FQNEAQ (reference sequence). This CDR3 spans 16 amino acids. The CDR3 bases are TGTGCCAGCAGCTTAGGTCCTAGCGGAGATCCCTACGAGCAGTACTTC. This codes for CASSLGPSGDPYEQYF.

The gene calls are TRBV6-5 and TRBJ1-6, with TRBD1 identical over 7 bases. Germline trimming cut 5 bases from V and 7 bases from J; bases unmatched to any gene: 8. In germline, CDR1 is MNHEY, CDR2 SVGAGI. This CDR3 has 15 residues. The CDR3, as DNA: TGTGCCAGCAGTGGTCCGGGACAGTGGAATTCACCCCTCCACTTT. The encoded protein is CASSGPGQWNSPLHF.

This clone has a handful of counts. This rearrangement joins TRBV27 to TRBJ1-2; TRBD1 agrees at 9 bases. This CDR3 is built from 15 residues. Germline assignment: CDR1 MNHEY and CDR2 SMNVEV (reference sequence). J lost 2 bases, V lost 0 bases, and 1 base had no gene match. CDR3 loop: CASSLSGQGNYGYTF. CDR3 sequence (DNA): TGTGCCAGCAGTTTATCAGGACAGGGGAACTATGGCTACACCTTC.

The chain carries TRBV7-2 and TRBJ2-7, with TRBD2 matching 9 bases. The germline V gene encodes CDR1 SGHTA and CDR2 FQGNSA. The ends lost 3 bases at V and 4 bases at J; junction bases unmatched: 4. The CDR3 consists of 14 residues. CDR3 bases: TGTGCCAGCAGCTTGACTAGCGGTGAATACGAGCAGTACTTC. Protein: CASSLTSGEYEQYF.

The chain uses TRBV19 and TRBJ2-7; no clear D. V was shortened by 4 bases and J by 2 bases, with 9 bases between the two germline ends. CDR1 and CDR2 (germline): LNHDA, SQIVND (reference sequence). The CDR3 length is 13 residues. The CDR3 loop is CASSTVTPYEQYF. Written as DNA, the CDR3 is TGTGCCAGTAGTACGGTGACACCCTACGAGCAGTACTTC. Full variable domain (rest looked up from reference TRBV19 and TRBJ2-7): DGGITQSPKYLFRKEGQNVTLSCEQNLNHDAMYWYRQDPGQGLRLIYYSQIVNDFQKGDIAEGYSVSREKKESFPLTVTSAQKNPTAFYLCASSTVTPYEQYFGPGTRLTVT.

The chain couples TRBV19 to TRBJ1-2; perhaps TRBD1 as D (5 bases). The CDR3 runs 13 residues. Germline loops: CDR1 LNHDA, CDR2 SQIVND (reference sequence). Trimming removed 7 bases from V and 5 bases from J, with 14 bases in between. CDR3 bases: TGTGCCAGTACGGGGGGGGAGAGGTATGGCTACACCTTC. Translated, it gives CASTGGERYGYTF.

This chain joins TRBV2 and TRBJ2-5, with D perhaps TRBD2 (5 bases). Germline CDR1 is SNHLY and CDR2 is FYNNEI. This CDR3 has 13 amino acids. CDR3: CVCDSRGPRTQYF. CDR3 DNA sequence: TGTGTCTGCGACTCCCGGGGTCCCAGAACCCAGTACTTC.